What follows are 18 T cell receptor beta chains derived from one specimen sequenced in a study of cytomegalovirus exposure and HLA in healthy donors. 60 Vbeta and 13 Jbeta primers were used in PCR. The method was immunoSEQ multiplex PCR; TCRdb's version includes in-frame clones alone and lacks a portion of them. The sample carries roughly 130,000 clones, around 74% recorded once. Sample: PBMCs. The receptors were gathered from a woman aged 45-60 years in good health and CMV-seropositive.

This chain uses TRBV7-2 with TRBJ1-4; 8 bases line up with TRBD1. This CDR3 is built from 15 residues. Trimming cost V 1 base and J 8 bases; bases outside gene matches: 6. Germline CDR1 SGHTA, CDR2 FQGNSA. Written as DNA, the CDR3 is TGTGCCAGCAGCTTAGAGGGGGCAGGGGGCGAAAAACTGTTTTTT. Translation gives CASSLEGAGGEKLFF. Looking up the rest from reference TRBV7-2 and TRBJ1-4 gives the full variable domain: GAGVSQSPSNKVTEKGKDVELRCDPISGHTALYWYRQSLGQGLEFLIYFQGNSAPDKSGLPSDRFSAERTGGSVSTLTIQRTQQEDSAVYLCASSLEGAGGEKLFFGSGTQLSVL.

The V gene is TRBV25-1, the J gene TRBJ1-2; 7 bases align to TRBD1. The CDR3 totals 13 residues. Germline V gives CDR1 MGHDK, CDR2 SYGVNS. V lost 8 bases to trimming and J lost 7 bases; unmatched junction nucleotides: 10. The CDR3 DNA reads as TGTGCCAGCCAGCTAGGAGGGGGCCTTGGCTACACCTTC. Translated: CASQLGGGLGYTF.

The chain uses TRBV6-6 and TRBJ2-3, with a possible D match to TRBD1 (6 bases). The CDR3 is made up of 14 amino acids. V was shortened by 6 bases and J by 0 bases, with 10 bases between the two germline ends. The germline V gene has CDR1 MNHNY and CDR2 SVGAGI (reference sequence). The CDR3 region is CASRAQGSTDTQYF. CDR3 nucleotides: TGTGCCAGCAGGGCCCAGGGGAGCACAGATACGCAGTATTTT.

The table lists this clone with a few counts. This sequence joins TRBV6-6 and TRBJ1-1; D gene unclear. Looked up from germline, CDR1 is MNHNY and CDR2 is SVGAGI (reference sequence). The V and J ends lost 6 bases and 6 bases respectively, with 11 bases between them. The CDR3 length is 12 residues. The CDR3 nucleotides read TGTGCCAGCAGAAACGACATCTCTGAAGCTTTCTTT. As protein: CASRNDISEAFF.

The chain couples TRBV6-1 to TRBJ1-2; no firm D call. V lost 3 bases and J lost 5, with 13 bases in between. Germline CDR1 reads MNHNS; CDR2 reads SASEGT. This CDR3 is built from 14 residues. DNA of the CDR3: TGTGCCAGCAGTGACCCGGGCGGGCTTTATGGCTACACCTTC. As protein: CASSDPGGLYGYTF.

This clone was observed a single time. The chain joins TRBV5-1 to TRBJ1-3, with a tentative D call TRBD1 (6 bases). CDR3 length: 14 amino acids. Trimming stripped 4 bases from V and 0 bases from J, with 8 bases between. CDR1 and CDR2 from the germline V gene are SGHRS and YFSETQ. The CDR3 reads CASSVGGSGNTIYF. DNA of the CDR3: TGCGCCAGCAGCGTAGGGGGCTCTGGAAACACCATATATTTT.

This clone appeared a few times. This rearrangement joins TRBV7-8 to TRBJ2-2; D may be TRBD2 (6 bases). CDR1 is SGHVS and CDR2 is FQNEAQ in the germline V gene. This CDR3 is 13 amino acids long. The V end was cut by 4 bases, the J end by 6 bases, with 9 bases between. The DNA for the CDR3 is TGTGCCAGCAGCTCAATAGCGGCCGGGGAGCTGTTTTTT. Its protein product is CASSSIAAGELFF. Based on the CDR3 plus reference TRBV7-8 and TRBJ2-2, the full variable domain is GAGVSQSPRYKVAKRGQDVALRCDPISGHVSLFWYQQALGQGPEFLTYFQNEAQLDKSGLPSDRFFAERPEGSVSTLKIQRTQQEDSAVYLCASSSIAAGELFFGEGSRLTVL.

This chain links TRBV2 with TRBJ1-2; D not certain. The length of the CDR3 is 14 residues. In germline, CDR1 is SNHLY, CDR2 FYNNEI. V lost 4 bases, J lost 2 bases, and 11 bases lay in between. This CDR3 reads CASSAVAGNYGYTF. CDR3 DNA: TGTGCCAGCAGTGCCGTAGCGGGGAACTATGGCTACACCTTC.

This chain uses TRBV4-3 with TRBJ2-1; the match to TRBD1 covers 9 bases. This CDR3 contains 15 residues. Trimming took 1 base from V and 5 from J; bases not matched to a gene: 3. Germline V lookup: CDR1 LGHNA, CDR2 YSLEER. Here the CDR3 reads CASSQGRTGDNEQFF. The DNA for the CDR3 is TGCGCCAGCAGCCAAGGTAGGACAGGGGACAATGAGCAGTTCTTC.

V is TRBV6-5 and J is TRBJ2-2, with 8 bases that match TRBD1. The trim removed 4 bases at V and 5 bases at J, leaving 6 bases unmatched. Germline CDR1 MNHEY, CDR2 SVGAGI. The CDR3 is 15 residues long. The DNA for the CDR3 is TGTGCCAGCAGTTCGACAGGGGTGATGACCGGGGAGCTGTTTTTT. Its translation is CASSSTGVMTGELFF.

This clone was detected a few times. V is TRBV29-1 and J is TRBJ2-7, with 12 nucleotides matching TRBD1. Trimming at V came to 7 bases and at J to 7 bases, leaving 11 bases not matched to a gene. Germline CDR1 SQVTM, CDR2 ANQGSEA. The CDR3 loop spans 14 amino acids. CDR3 protein: CSGVAGTGGEEQYF. The CDR3 DNA reads TGCAGCGGGGTTGCCGGGACAGGGGGCGAGGAGCAGTACTTC.

CDR3 DNA: TGTGCCAGCACCGAGTTGGGAAACACCATATATTTT. It specifies CASTELGNTIYF. The chain recombines TRBV28 with TRBJ1-3; D call uncertain. Germline CDR1 is MDHEN and CDR2 is SYDVKM. This CDR3 contains 12 residues. The V end was cut by 7 bases, the J end by 4 bases, with 8 bases between. Variable domain in full (rest from reference TRBV28 and TRBJ1-3): DVKVTQSSRYLVKRTGEKVFLECVQDMDHENMFWYRQDPGLGLRLIYFSYDVKMKEKGDIPEGYSVSREKKERFSLILESASTNQTSMYLCASTELGNTIYFGEGSWLTVV.

The chain recombines TRBV6-5 with TRBJ2-5; perhaps TRBD1 as D (6 bases). CDR1 and CDR2 (germline): MNHEY, SVGAGI. The CDR3 loop spans 15 amino acids. With 0 bases removed from V and 3 bases from J, the gap between germline ends came to 11 bases. CDR3 in DNA: TGTGCCAGCAGTTACTCCTGGGACATGAAAGAGACCCAGTACTTC. Protein sequence: CASSYSWDMKETQYF.

The V call is TRBV5-1, the J call TRBJ2-3; the D is unclear. V dropped 4 bases and J dropped 6 bases, with 9 bases sitting between them. Germline V gives CDR1 SGHRS, CDR2 YFSETQ. The CDR3 covers 12 residues. The CDR3 DNA reads TGCGCCAGCAGCCACTTAGCCGATACGCAGTATTTT. Protein product: CASSHLADTQYF.

This clone has just one count. The chain employs TRBV27 and TRBJ1-6; 7 nucleotides line up with TRBD1. From germline, CDR1 is MNHEY and CDR2 SMNVEV (reference sequence). J gave up 7 bases and V 5 bases, and 17 bases lay outside the gene matches. The CDR3 is 18 amino acids. The DNA for the CDR3 is TGTGCCAGCAGTGTAGGGACAGACTATTGGCCACTCAATTCACCCCTCCACTTT. This encodes CASSVGTDYWPLNSPLHF.

The chain uses TRBV15 and TRBJ2-5; 8 nucleotides agree with TRBD2. Germline V gene sequence: CDR1 LNHNV, CDR2 YYDKDF (reference sequence). The length of the CDR3 is 16 residues. The junction had 11 bases not matched to a gene; V was cut back by 1 base and J by 7 bases. CDR3 loop: CATSRAGGSRQRTQYF. CDR3 bases: TGTGCCACCAGCAGAGCGGGGGGGTCCCGACAGCGGACCCAGTACTTC.

The chain uses TRBV6-6 and TRBJ2-7; 12 bases align to TRBD2. CDR1 MNHNY and CDR2 SVGAGI come from the germline V gene (reference sequence). The CDR3 loop spans 15 amino acids. V trimming: 3 bases; J trimming: 5 bases; junction bases outside the gene matches: 5. The CDR3 loop is CASSYPLAGGDEQYF. Written as DNA, the CDR3 is TGTGCCAGCAGTTATCCACTAGCGGGGGGTGACGAGCAGTACTTC.

The rearrangement uses TRBV7-2 and TRBJ1-6; 8 bases match TRBD1. The V gene's germline CDR1 is SGHTA and CDR2 FQGNSA. The CDR3 is 15 residues long. After removal of 5 bases from V and 5 bases from J, the junction contained 5 bases not matched to a gene. CDR3 amino acids: CASSPRTGNNSPLHF. CDR3 in DNA: TGTGCCAGCAGCCCTCGGACAGGGAATAATTCACCCCTCCACTTT. The full variable domain, rest sourced from reference TRBV7-2 and TRBJ1-6, is GAGVSQSPSNKVTEKGKDVELRCDPISGHTALYWYRQSLGQGLEFLIYFQGNSAPDKSGLPSDRFSAERTGGSVSTLTIQRTQQEDSAVYLCASSPRTGNNSPLHFGNGTRLTVT.